The rows below give T cell receptor beta chains drawn from one sample of a study of identical twins. TCRdb ran MiXCR on the 5' RACE reads and lists one entry per CDR3 protein. The sample records roughly 570,000 distinct CDR3 sequences, approximately 9.6% being singletons. These data were also filed under a second study, of yellow fever vaccine responses in identical twins.

Sequenced: PBMCs. The receptors were sampled from a woman aged 18-35 years in good health. The CDR3 runs from the conserved cysteine through the conserved F or W. Fields, in order: D gene, J gene, clone size, V gene, CDR3 protein, CDR3 DNA. D genes are given only for firm matches. Size tells how often a clone was seen (once, few, many) or the class of an expanded clone, and some rows leave it out.

.	TRBJ1-5	.	TRBV2	CASSAVTFNQPQHF	TGTGCCAGCAGTGCAGTAACCTTCAATCAGCCCCAGCATTTT
.	TRBJ2-3	many	TRBV5-1	CASSLEGHFGSTDTQYF	TGCGCCAGCAGCTTAGAGGGACATTTTGGGAGCACAGATACGCAGTATTTT
TRBD1	TRBJ2-5	.	TRBV30	CAWSSKTGLRETQYF	TGTGCCTGGAGTTCGAAGACAGGGCTCCGGGAGACCCAGTACTTC
.	TRBJ1-4	.	TRBV5-1	CASSLWGTNEKLFF	TGCGCCAGCAGCTTGTGGGGGACTAATGAAAAACTGTTTTTT
.	TRBJ2-7	many	TRBV25-1	CASNENPDEQYF	TGTGCCAGCAATGAGAACCCGGACGAGCAGTACTTC
.	TRBJ2-2	.	TRBV15	CATSRDGLNTGELLF	TGTGCCACCAGCAGAGATGGGTTGAACACCGGGGAGCTGCTTTTT
.	TRBJ2-7	many	TRBV5-1	CASSRGQPTYEQYF	TGCGCCAGCAGCCGAGGACAACCCACCTACGAGCAGTACTTC
.	TRBJ2-5	.	TRBV20-1	CSAPKAGAETQYF	TGCAGTGCTCCTAAAGCTGGGGCGGAGACCCAGTACTTC
TRBD1	TRBJ2-3	.	TRBV9	CASSPGRGRDTQYF	TGTGCCAGCAGCCCCGGCAGGGGGAGAGATACGCAGTATTTT
.	TRBJ2-2	.	TRBV28	CASSTFEELFF	TGTGCCAGCAGTACCTTCGAGGAGCTGTTTTTT
TRBD1	TRBJ1-2	.	TRBV12-3/TRBV12-4	CASSFGLGTGRDYGYTF	TGTGCCAGCAGTTTCGGCTTGGGGACAGGGCGTGACTATGGCTACACCTTC
TRBD1	TRBJ2-1	.	TRBV20-1	CSAPDRVNEQFF	TGCAGTGCTCCAGACAGGGTAAATGAGCAGTTCTTC
TRBD2	TRBJ2-7	.	TRBV5-1	CASSPTSGSWYEQYF	TGCGCCAGCAGCCCCACTAGCGGGAGTTGGTACGAGCAGTACTTC
.	TRBJ2-2	many	TRBV6-5	CASSYSPGELFF	TGTGCCAGCAGTTACTCACCCGGGGAGCTGTTTTTT
.	TRBJ2-3	many	TRBV27	CASSFQEPDTQYF	TGTGCCAGCAGTTTCCAGGAACCAGATACGCAGTATTTT
TRBD2	TRBJ2-1	.	TRBV7-6	CASSSPGGAYNEQFF	TGTGCCAGCAGCTCCCCGGGGGGGGCTTACAATGAGCAGTTCTTC
TRBD2	TRBJ2-7	many	TRBV30	CAWATSGGTEQYF	TGTGCCTGGGCGACTAGCGGGGGAACCGAGCAGTACTTC
.	TRBJ2-3	.	TRBV29-1	CSVEDAGAIDTQYF	TGCAGCGTTGAAGATGCGGGGGCGATAGATACGCAGTATTTT
.	TRBJ2-7	few	TRBV7-9	CASSPPDGLEQYF	TGTGCCAGCAGCCCTCCTGACGGTCTCGAGCAGTACTTC
TRBD1	TRBJ2-1	few	TRBV6-2/TRBV6-3	CASSDGQGLNEQFF	TGTGCCAGCAGCGACGGACAGGGACTGAATGAGCAGTTCTTC
.	TRBJ2-5	.	TRBV28	CASSFVGAGVVGYQETQYF	TGTGCCAGCAGTTTTGTGGGGGCGGGGGTCGTCGGGTATCAAGAGACCCAGTACTTC
.	TRBJ1-1	few	TRBV7-2	CASSFRGMNTEAFF	TGTGCCAGCAGCTTTCGGGGGATGAACACTGAAGCTTTCTTT
TRBD1	TRBJ2-6	few	TRBV5-1	CASSRQGQGEPGANVLTF	TGCGCCAGCAGCAGACAGGGACAGGGCGAACCTGGGGCCAACGTCCTGACTTTC
TRBD1	TRBJ2-5	.	TRBV7-2	CASSAQGRKEETQYF	TGTGCCAGCAGCGCACAGGGGCGCAAGGAAGAGACCCAGTACTTC
TRBD2	TRBJ2-1	few	TRBV5-4	CASSMETSGGYEQFF	TGTGCCAGCAGCATGGAGACTAGCGGGGGCTATGAGCAGTTCTTC
.	TRBJ2-2	many	TRBV5-6	CASSLTLLNTGELFF	TGTGCCAGCAGCTTGACCCTACTGAACACCGGGGAGCTGTTTTTT
TRBD2	TRBJ2-2	many	TRBV24-1	CATSDSRTSYTGELFF	TGTGCCACCAGTGATTCCCGGACTAGCTACACCGGGGAGCTGTTTTTT
TRBD2	TRBJ2-3	many	TRBV7-3	CASSLDSGVRTDTQYF	TGTGCCAGCAGTCTCGATAGCGGGGTCCGCACAGATACGCAGTATTTT
.	TRBJ1-4	many	TRBV15	CATSVLVQINEKLFF	TGTGCCACCAGCGTCTTGGTACAGATTAATGAAAAACTGTTTTTT
TRBD1	TRBJ1-5	.	TRBV28	CASSVGQVNQPQHF	TGTGCCAGCAGCGTAGGACAGGTCAATCAGCCCCAGCATTTT
.	TRBJ2-3	.	TRBV5-1	CASSFEGGVTDTQYF	TGCGCCAGCAGCTTCGAGGGAGGAGTAACAGATACGCAGTATTTT
.	TRBJ2-2	.	TRBV10-2	CASSELGLTDTGELFF	TGCGCCAGCAGTGAGCTGGGTCTAACCGACACCGGGGAGCTGTTTTTT
TRBD2	TRBJ2-3	few	TRBV10-3	CASRPGLPIADTQYF	TGTGCCTCCCGCCCGGGACTACCGATAGCAGATACGCAGTATTTT
.	TRBJ2-7	.	TRBV5-1	CASSRWGGHYEQYF	TGCGCCAGCAGCCGCTGGGGGGGCCATTACGAGCAGTACTTC
TRBD2	TRBJ2-5	many	TRBV5-1	CASSRLLAGQETQYF	TGCGCCAGCAGCCGCCTACTAGCGGGGCAAGAGACCCAGTACTTC
TRBD1	TRBJ1-4	many	TRBV5-6	CASSSSGQPREKLFF	TGTGCCAGCAGCTCCTCGGGACAGCCACGCGAAAAACTGTTTTTT
.	TRBJ2-7	many	TRBV7-2	CASSSHQYEQYF	TGTGCCAGCAGCTCCCACCAATACGAGCAGTACTTC
.	TRBJ1-6	many	TRBV5-1	CASSLGPSYNSPLHF	TGCGCCAGCAGCTTGGGACCCTCCTATAATTCACCCCTCCACTTT
TRBD1	TRBJ1-4	few	TRBV6-1	CASTRTGGPNEKLFF	TGTGCCAGCACCCGAACAGGGGGCCCCAATGAAAAACTGTTTTTT
.	TRBJ2-5	.	TRBV21-1	CASSKAGVRDQETQYF	TGTGCCAGCAGCAAAGCGGGTGTTAGGGACCAAGAGACCCAGTACTTC
.	TRBJ2-7	.	TRBV2	CASSEGVASSYEQYF	TGTGCCAGCAGTGAAGGCGTGGCGAGCTCCTACGAGCAGTACTTC
.	TRBJ1-2	.	TRBV5-5	CASSLVSSGPSF	TGTGCCAGCAGCTTGGTTTCGTCAGGCCCGTCCTTC
TRBD1	TRBJ2-2	few	TRBV20-1	CSAPRPGQTTGELFF	TGCAGTGCTCCGAGACCGGGACAGACCACCGGGGAGCTGTTTTTT
TRBD2	TRBJ2-1	many	TRBV3-1	CASSSRLAGVQFF	TGTGCCAGCAGCAGCCGACTAGCGGGGGTACAGTTCTTC
TRBD1	TRBJ2-4	few	TRBV6-2/TRBV6-3	CASSTGGGNIQYF	TGTGCCAGCAGTACAGGGGGTGGAAACATTCAGTACTTC